This T cell receptor beta chain was documented in a study of shared clonotypes between healthy human individuals (dated by TCRdb to 2018 to 2020). General notes on the study: The cohort comprised two women and a few men aged 18 to 49 years. To estimate repertoire size and how much clonotype sharing occurs between individuals, the study deeply sequenced the blood TCR repertoires of five or six healthy adults. Libraries were prepared and TCR repertoires were sequenced by different laboratories using diverse techniques, in order to increase sequencing depth and limit assay-specific biases. Each donor's leukapheresis produced roughly between roughly 0.85 and 9.5 billion PBMCs. The paper's findings and limits, for the study overall: Pairwise subsampling led to the expectation that sequencing depth would affect the degree of clonotype sharing among donors. Because the study included a small number of donors, the genetic and exposure-history diversity represented was limited. Sampling was restricted to blood, and TCR repertoires in tissue are likely to differ from TCR repertoires in blood.

V is pruned by 5 bases and J by 4 bases, leaving 9 bases of the junction without a gene match. Its CDR3 holds 16 amino acids, cysteine through phenylalanine. The CDR3 DNA has 48 bases and is translated from base 1. The germline V gene yields SGHTA for CDR1 and FQGNSA for CDR2. Worth noting for this clone: Its binding antigen is unknown. Qualities for individual bases were not recorded, and no much larger clone is one base off.

Using the deep immunoSEQ assay, multiplex PCR amplified TCR CDR3 regions from genomic DNA. For each cell subset, the extracted genomic DNA was distributed evenly across all wells of several immunoSEQ 96-well plates, and each plate served as one replicate. Each replicate PCR for unsorted PBMC received roughly 290 ng genomic DNA, equal to 30,000 to 35,000 T cell genomes. Unsorted PBMC genomic DNA was sequenced across ten immunoSEQ deep assay plates. Purified libraries were quantified with a Qubit 3.0 fluorometer, sized on a Bioanalyzer 2100, and re-quantified with the KAPA Library Quantification kit. A separate single-read 150-cycle Illumina NextSeq 550 flow cell was used to sequence each immunoSEQ 96-well plate. The authors' analysis ran thus. Because only junctional sequences without quality scores were contained in the immunoSEQ output, filtering matching that applied to full-length reads could not be performed. To assign V/J genes and CDR3, sequences were annotated against IMGT germline references using PyIR, a Python wrapper for IgBLAST v1.9. Reads with weak V/J assignments (E-value above 1e-6), missing CDR3, stop codons, out-of-frame junctions, or ambiguous translated residues were removed. V3J clonotypes were defined by identical inferred V gene, J gene, and CDR3 amino acid sequence. To compute the percentage overlap between repertoires, the number of shared unique clonotypes was divided by the size of the smaller repertoire. Repertoire richness was assessed with RTK rarefaction, the Chao1 estimator, and Recon v2.1 estimates of unobserved clonotypes. This immuneACCESS table, as held by TCRdb, lists in-frame sequences with V and J called but not all clones. Of the missing ones, under half trace to an unresolved V gene in checked studies; the others have no known cause. The V and J calls and clone size are taken from that table; D and trimming were inferred from the DNA. Across this sample there are around 500,000 clones, with more than 75% seen only once. In total, the top ten clones hold about 12% of the sample.

Donors were healthy HIV-negative adults with no recently reported acute infections or vaccinations. Only Caucasian adults living in Nashville, Tennessee, USA were represented among the donors. For unsorted samples, tens of millions of PBMCs were counted, and genomic DNA was extracted using the QIAamp DNA Blood Mini kit. Blood was collected by leukapheresis, and PBMCs were isolated by Ficoll-Histopaque density gradient centrifugation and then cryopreserved in liquid nitrogen vapor phase. Sequencing was carried out using PBMCs. This sequence originates from a woman in her 40s in good health. Some clones in this sample may be carry-over from other donors' samples. Recombination joined TRBV7-2 with TRBJ2-1; 9 bases in the middle match TRBD2. The DNA is as follows: TGTGCCAGCAGCAAAGTACGGCTAGCGGGGTACAATGAGCAGTTCTTC. It translates to CASSKVRLAGYNEQFF.